This entry is about one TCR beta chain. As yet, its antigen is unknown. These data originate in a study of T cells in tuberculosis. Whole-study context: IGRA-negative adolescents, IGRA-positive adolescents with latent tuberculosis and adults with active tuberculosis formed this South African cohort.

Notes on the study in general: Samples were chosen by availability of cryopreserved specimens. Shorter CDR3-alpha in active tuberculosis partly drove smaller distances. GMM-specific TCRs were nearer to active tuberculosis alpha repertoires, suggesting expansion.

TCRdb's copy holds only in-frame clones and misses some; the assay was immunoSEQ multiplex PCR. The sample records 29,000 or so clones, over 85% being singletons. This CDR3 contains 18 residues. Germline lookup yields CDR1 LGHNA and CDR2 YNFKEQ. V shed 4 bases and J 0 bases; nucleotides not matched to a gene: 8. Sequenced input: PBMCs. The sequence came from a donor between 5 and 29 years old with latent tuberculosis or without tuberculosis infection. The chain uses TRBV4-2 and TRBJ1-3; 11 bases match TRBD1. The CDR3 DNA reads TGTGCCAGCAGCCGAGGACAGGGGGCAACATTCTCTGGAAACACCATATATTTT. It is translated as CASSRGQGATFSGNTIYF.